These 24 T cell receptor beta chains were sequenced from one sample in a study of blood T cell repertoires in COVID-19. Sequenced by immunoSEQ multiplex PCR; TCRdb stores in-frame clones only, minus some. Of approximately 240,000 clones in the sample, approximately 83% were seen once. Sequenced: peripheral blood. These receptors were obtained from a woman aged 25 to 39 with COVID-19, enrolled during active disease.

J is TRBJ2-3 and V is TRBV5-6, with a weak D call TRBD2 (6 bases). Germline loops: CDR1 SGHDT, CDR2 YYEEEE. The CDR3 contains 14 residues. The ends were cut back, 2 bases at V and 4 bases at J, with 11 bases in the middle. CDR3 amino acids: CASSLGGESDTQYF. CDR3 coding DNA: TGTGCCAGCAGCTTAGGAGGGGAGTCAGATACGCAGTATTTT.

The chain recombines TRBV6-5 with TRBJ2-7; 8 bases match TRBD1. Germline V CDR1 and CDR2: MNHEY, SVGAGI. V was clipped by 2 bases and J by 2 bases; unmatched bases: 5. CDR3 length equals 15 residues. The CDR3 DNA sequence: TGTGCCAGCAGTTACCGCAGGGGGCAGACCTACGAGCAGTACTTC. This sequence encodes CASSYRRGQTYEQYF.

The chain joins TRBV20-1 to TRBJ1-2; D is perhaps TRBD1 (6 bases). The CDR3 sequence is 8 residues long. Trimming cost V 3 bases and J 13 bases, with 6 bases left between them. In germline, CDR1 is DFQATT, CDR2 SNEGSKA (reference sequence). The CDR3 nucleotides are TGCAGTGCTAGCAGGGGCACCTTC. It yields the protein CSASRGTF.

This clone was picked up one time. CDR3 sequence reads: CARSVDPGQGSKGQPQHF. CDR3 DNA: TGTGCCAGAAGCGTAGATCCGGGACAGGGGAGTAAGGGTCAGCCCCAGCATTTT. The chain uses TRBV5-3 and TRBJ1-5; TRBD1 matches 10 bases. TRBV5-3 is reported as an ORF; its role is uncertain. The CDR3 is 18 residues long. The V gene end was trimmed by 4 bases and the J gene end by 6 bases; junction bases not matched to a gene: 16.

V gene TRBV5-1 combines with J gene TRBJ2-6, with TRBD1 identical over 11 bases. This CDR3 is 17 amino acids long. The V segment lost 6 bases and the J segment 3 bases; nucleotides outside the gene matches: 8. Per germline, CDR1 SGHRS and CDR2 YFSETQ. The CDR3 reads CASTRTGGGFGANVLTF. CDR3 DNA: TGCGCCAGCACCCGGACAGGGGGCGGGTTTGGGGCCAACGTCCTGACTTTC.

About this clone: The junction does not match germline at one end; this may be a read error. The chain is built from TRBV6-1 and TRBJ2-7, with TRBD2 matching over 9 bases. This CDR3 is 14 amino acids long. CDR1 and CDR2 (germline): MNHNS, SASEGT. The CDR3 coding sequence is TGTGCCAGCAGTCAAGCGGGAGGTTCCCACGAGCAGTACTTC. Protein: CASSQAGGSHEQYF.

The gene calls are TRBV11-3 and TRBJ2-1; D not certain. The germline V and J ends were trimmed by 2 bases and 1 base, with 6 bases remaining between them. The CDR3 covers 14 residues. Germline-derived CDR1 and CDR2 are SGHNT and YENEEA. CDR3: CASSLSRSYNEQFF. The CDR3 DNA sequence: TGTGCCAGCAGCTTATCGAGATCCTACAATGAGCAGTTCTTC.

The chain combines TRBV7-8 with TRBJ2-7; the match to TRBD1 covers 10 bases. The CDR3 contains 13 residues. Germline V CDR1 and CDR2: SGHVS, FQNEAQ. V was clipped by 8 bases and J by 5 bases; unmatched bases: 6. The CDR3 nucleotides are TGTGCCAGCTCCGGGACAGGGGCCCACGAGCAGTACTTC. This gives the protein CASSGTGAHEQYF. Together with reference TRBV7-8 and TRBJ2-7, the CDR3 gives the full variable domain: GAGVSQSPRYKVAKRGQDVALRCDPISGHVSLFWYQQALGQGPEFLTYFQNEAQLDKSGLPSDRFFAERPEGSVSTLKIQRTQQEDSAVYLCASSGTGAHEQYFGPGTRLTVT.

This clone was detected a few times. This chain connects TRBV9 to TRBJ2-1; D unresolved. The germline CDR1 and CDR2 sequences are SGDLS and YYNGEE. Trimming removed 4 bases at V and 0 bases at J, with 14 bases between. The CDR3 covers 16 residues. CDR3 sequence reads: CASSLLLESSYNEQFF. The DNA of the CDR3 is TGTGCCAGCAGCTTGCTTCTCGAGAGCTCCTACAATGAGCAGTTCTTC.

The chain employs TRBV6-2 or TRBV6-3 and TRBJ2-7, with 7 positions matching TRBD1. J lost 3 bases, V lost 4 bases, and 15 bases had no gene match. The CDR3 spans 17 residues. Germline CDR1 is MNHEY and CDR2 is SVGEGT. CDR3 sequence: CASSSLGDYRGSYEQYF. Written as DNA, the CDR3 is TGTGCCAGCAGTTCCCTCGGAGATTACAGGGGAAGCTACGAGCAGTACTTC.

This clone has a single count. The gene calls are TRBV27 and TRBJ1-1; 7 positions agree with TRBD1. Losses at the gene ends were 10 bases for V and 8 bases for J; bases not matched to a gene: 10. The CDR3 contains 12 residues. CDR1 MNHEY and CDR2 SMNVEV come from the germline V gene (reference sequence). In nucleotides, the CDR3 is TGTGCCACCCAGATAGGGACAGAAGAAGCTTTCTTT. The encoded protein is CATQIGTEEAFF.

J is TRBJ1-4 and V is TRBV28, with TRBD1 identical over 7 bases. CDR1 and CDR2 from the germline V gene are MDHEN and SYDVKM. Trimming took 10 bases from V and 7 from J; bases not matched to a gene: 12. The CDR3 contains 14 residues. CDR3 sequence (DNA): TGTGCCACCGTTTCACAGGGGAGGATTGAAAAACTGTTTTTT. Amino acids: CATVSQGRIEKLFF.

J is TRBJ1-4 and V is TRBV30; maybe TRBD1 (5 bases). The length of the CDR3 is 16 residues. Germline CDR1 reads GTSNPN; CDR2 reads SVGIG (reference sequence). The V end was cut by 1 base, the J end by 3 bases, with 15 bases between. CDR3 residues: CAWSAIGQPANEKLFF. The DNA of the CDR3 is TGTGCCTGGAGTGCGATCGGACAACCCGCTAATGAAAAACTGTTTTTT.

J is TRBJ2-1 and V is TRBV28; TRBD2 might be the D (7 bases). CDR1 and CDR2 from the germline V gene are MDHEN and SYDVKM. V dropped 5 bases and J dropped 5 bases, with 19 bases sitting between them. The CDR3 spans 16 residues. The CDR3 DNA reads as TGTGCCAGCAGTGCCCACCGGGGAGGGGGGGACAATGAGCAGTTCTTC. This sequence encodes CASSAHRGGGDNEQFF. Filled out from reference TRBV28 and TRBJ2-1, the complete variable domain reads DVKVTQSSRYLVKRTGEKVFLECVQDMDHENMFWYRQDPGLGLRLIYFSYDVKMKEKGDIPEGYSVSREKKERFSLILESASTNQTSMYLCASSAHRGGGDNEQFFGPGTRLTVL.

J is TRBJ1-5 and V is TRBV7-9; D ambiguous. V lost 5 bases to trimming and J lost 4 bases, with 9 bases between them. CDR1 is SEHNR, CDR2 FQNEAQ, per germline (reference sequence). The CDR3 spans 13 residues. The CDR3 sequence is CASSQAGNQPQHF. CDR3 coding DNA: TGTGCCAGCAGCCAGGCGGGGAATCAGCCCCAGCATTTT.

This chain uses TRBV7-2 with TRBJ2-3, with TRBD2 as a possible D gene (6 bases). The germline V gene encodes CDR1 SGHTA and CDR2 FQGNSA. This CDR3 is built from 14 residues. Trimming took off 5 bases at V and 6 bases at J, with 15 bases between the two ends. This CDR3 reads CASSPQRAMDTQYF. DNA of the CDR3: TGTGCCAGCAGCCCCCAGCGGGCCATGGATACGCAGTATTTT. Together with reference TRBV7-2 and TRBJ2-3, the CDR3 gives the full variable domain: GAGVSQSPSNKVTEKGKDVELRCDPISGHTALYWYRQSLGQGLEFLIYFQGNSAPDKSGLPSDRFSAERTGGSVSTLTIQRTQQEDSAVYLCASSPQRAMDTQYFGPGTRLTVL.

The V gene is TRBV5-4, the J gene TRBJ2-4, with a weak D call TRBD2 (6 bases). The CDR3 has 14 residues. Germline values: CDR1 SGHNT, CDR2 YYREEE (reference sequence). The germline V and J ends were trimmed by 4 bases and 3 bases, with 11 bases remaining between them. Here the CDR3 reads CASSPKGGKNIQYF. CDR3 coding DNA: TGTGCCAGCAGCCCCAAGGGAGGCAAAAACATTCAGTACTTC.

V gene TRBV4-3 combines with J gene TRBJ1-6, with a weak D call TRBD1 (5 bases). Trimming took 4 bases from V and 3 from J, leaving 13 bases between them. The CDR3 contains 16 residues. CDR1 is LGHNA and CDR2 is YSLEER in the germline V gene. The CDR3 bases are TGCGCCAGCAGCCGCTTGACAGACGACTATAATTCACCCCTCCACTTT. Encoded protein: CASSRLTDDYNSPLHF.

CDR3 coding DNA: TGTGCCAGCAGCTCCCGTCCCAGGGGTGGAGAGACCCAGTACTTC. Translated, it gives CASSSRPRGGETQYF. The rearrangement links TRBV7-2 to TRBJ2-5, with D perhaps TRBD1 (6 bases). This CDR3 is 15 amino acids long. Germline V gives CDR1 SGHTA, CDR2 FQGNSA. Deletions cut 4 bases from V and 4 bases from J, with 16 bases between.

The genes are TRBV6-5 and TRBJ2-1; TRBD2 agrees at 9 bases. V shed 5 bases and J 4 bases; nucleotides not matched to a gene: 6. CDR1 MNHEY and CDR2 SVGAGI come from the germline V gene. There are 15 residues in the CDR3. Here the CDR3 reads CASSRPGLAYNEQFF. For the CDR3, the DNA is TGTGCCAGCAGTCGACCGGGACTAGCTTACAATGAGCAGTTCTTC.

The chain has TRBV6-5 and TRBJ1-5; no clear D gene. Germline V gene data show CDR1 as MNHEY and CDR2 as SVGAGI. With 3 bases removed from V and 0 bases from J, the gap between germline ends came to 9 bases. This CDR3 contains 15 residues. The CDR3 DNA is TGTGCCAGCAGTTATTCACATGATAGCAATCAGCCCCAGCATTTT. Protein: CASSYSHDSNQPQHF.

This chain connects TRBV5-4 to TRBJ2-3; D perhaps matches TRBD2 (5 bases). Germline CDR1 and CDR2: SGHNT and YYREEE (reference sequence). This CDR3 is built from 14 residues. V was shortened by 3 bases and J by 4 bases, with 12 bases between the two germline ends. CDR3 DNA: TGTGCCAGCAGCTCACCCGGGGTGGCAGATACGCAGTATTTT. Amino acids: CASSSPGVADTQYF.

This chain connects TRBV2 to TRBJ2-1; weak D call: TRBD2 (6 bases). CDR3 length: 13 residues. V lost 2 bases and J lost 6, with 8 bases in between. Germline V gene data show CDR1 as SNHLY and CDR2 as FYNNEI. DNA of the CDR3: TGTGCCAGCAGTGAATGGCGGGGCAATGAGCAGTTCTTC. Amino acids: CASSEWRGNEQFF.

The chain couples TRBV2 to TRBJ2-3; unclear D gene. With 3 bases removed from V and 6 bases from J, the gap between germline ends came to 7 bases. The CDR3 covers 12 residues. CDR1 is SNHLY and CDR2 is FYNNEI in the germline V gene. In nucleotides, the CDR3 is TGTGCCAGCAGTGATATATTTGATACGCAGTATTTT. It is translated as CASSDIFDTQYF.